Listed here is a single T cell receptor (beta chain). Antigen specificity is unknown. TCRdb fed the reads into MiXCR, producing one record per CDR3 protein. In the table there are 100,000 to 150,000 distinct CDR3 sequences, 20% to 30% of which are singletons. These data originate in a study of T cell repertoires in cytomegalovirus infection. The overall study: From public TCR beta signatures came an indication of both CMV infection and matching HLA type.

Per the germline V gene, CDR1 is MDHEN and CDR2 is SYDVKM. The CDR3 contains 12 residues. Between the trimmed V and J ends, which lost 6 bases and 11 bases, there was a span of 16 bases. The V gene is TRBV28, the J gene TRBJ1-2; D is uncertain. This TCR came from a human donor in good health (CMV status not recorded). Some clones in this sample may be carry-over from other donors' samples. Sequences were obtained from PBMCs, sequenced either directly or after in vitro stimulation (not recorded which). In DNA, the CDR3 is TGTGCCAGCAGCCCCTCCCCGTATTTGTACACCTTC. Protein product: CASSPSPYLYTF.